This T cell receptor (beta chain) was identified during a study of T cells expressing NK-cell markers. Whole-study context: From sorted CD3+CD56+NKG2C+, CD3+CD56+NKG2C- and CD3+CD56-NKG2C+ T cells came the TCR beta repertoires. Serological testing identified most of the eight sequenced donors as HCMV-seropositive and one as seronegative. Study findings and constraints: These clonotypes additionally ranked first within the CD3+CD56-NKG2C+ fraction of four donors. In a group of several donors, dominant NKG2C+ clonotypes represented roughly 1.0-8% of CD8+ T cells.

Points on this clonotype: Its antigen remains unidentified.

From its re-call of the 5' RACE reads, TCRdb lists each CDR3 protein once, without DNA. The listing contains 400,000 to 450,000 distinct CDR3 sequences. Sequencing input: blood T cells: a sorted CD56 or NKG2C T cell subset, CD4+ or CD8+ T cells, or bulk PBMC T cells (not recorded which). This sequence was found in a woman between 18 and 70 years old in good health.

This CDR3 is CSVGTPDRGETQYF. This chain joins TRBV29-1 and TRBJ2-5; TCRdb's D gene call, TRBD1, goes unchecked for lack of DNA. This CDR3 region has 14 residues. CDR1 is SQVTM, CDR2 ANQGSEA, per germline.